This TCR beta chain was sequenced in a study of identical twins' blood T cells. Findings and caveats of the study: Out-of-frame TCRbeta clonotypes reportedly had markedly more similar V usage in twins than unrelated donors.

This clonotype was detected ten times or more. Its cognate antigen is unknown. All three twin pairs grew up together with likely shared infections and vaccines. Trimming removed 6 bases at V and 2 bases at J, with 10 bases between. This CDR3 has 12 residues. CDR1 and CDR2 (germline): SQVTM, ANQGSEA. A single record per CDR3 protein comes from TCRdb applying MiXCR to the 5' RACE reads. The data hold fewer than 450,000 distinct CDR3 sequences, with more than 25% observed a single time. The receptor comes from a woman aged 18 to 50 in good health. V is TRBV29-1 and J is TRBJ1-1, with a tentative D call TRBD1 (5 bases). The specimen sequenced was PBMCs. For the CDR3, the DNA is TGCAGCGTGCCGGGGCTTAACACTGAAGCTTTCTTT. It translates to CSVPGLNTEAFF.